This T cell receptor beta chain was identified in a study of T cell clonotyping in hematopoietic cell transplantation. Turning to the study itself: Recipient samples before transplant were obtained post-cytoreduction.

With regard to this clone: What it binds is unknown.

Measured with immunoSEQ multiplex PCR; TCRdb has only the in-frame clones, and not every one. The table shows about 50,000 clones, with 65% to 90% occurring only once. General study points: At the given depth, recipient repertoires were over 97% de novo clonotypes. Pathologically expanded recipient clonotypes increased progressively from day 30 to day 180 as diversity fell.

The time point denotes: recipient sample about 28 days before transplant, after cytoreduction. Recipients were bled about 28 days pretransplant and at posttransplant days 30, 100, 180. The sequencing here drew on peripheral blood mononuclear cells, taken before stem cell transplant. The TCR sequence derives from a man in his 60s with biphenotypic leukemia. Some clones in this sample may be carry-over from other donors' samples.

As DNA, the CDR3 is TGCGCCAGCAGCCTCGGGACAGGGACTTACGAGCAGTACTTC. Amino acid sequence: CASSLGTGTYEQYF. The chain links TRBV5-1 to TRBJ2-7, with 9 nucleotides matching TRBD1. The V segment lost 4 bases and the J segment 4 bases; nucleotides outside the gene matches: 6. Germline V gene data show CDR1 as SGHRS and CDR2 as YFSETQ. The CDR3 extends over 14 amino acids.